This T cell receptor beta chain was profiled in a study of T cell responses to AZD1222 COVID-19 vaccine. Study background: Second doses that came at about 4 or about 12 weeks were put together. Findings and limits, study-wide: CD4 TCRs covered the whole spike, strongest at regions 160-218 and 743-854. Sampling that yielded the repertoires occurred only after the peak T cell response.

In this sample, this clone turned up once. Its antigen is unknown. The repertoire was sequenced with immunoSEQ multiplex PCR; TCRdb's copy has only in-frame clones and lacks some. The table has around 100,000 clones, around nine tenths seen once. The CDR3 is 15 amino acids. Losses at the gene ends were 4 bases for V and 2 bases for J; bases not matched to a gene: 3. Germline V gene lookup returns CDR1 KGHDR and CDR2 SFDVKD. The receptor's source is an adult in good health. This chain links TRBV24-1 with TRBJ2-2; 7 bases map to TRBD2. Sample: peripheral blood, taken on day 0 of AZD1222 vaccination. CDR3 DNA: TGTGCCACCAGTGACCCTAGCGGTAACACCGGGGAGCTGTTTTTT. It yields the protein CATSDPSGNTGELFF.